The rows below give T cell receptor beta chains drawn from one sample of a study of blood T cell repertoires in COVID-19. The method was immunoSEQ multiplex PCR; TCRdb's version includes in-frame clones alone and lacks a portion of them. This table has nearly 250,000 clones, about 80% appearing once. Sequencing input: peripheral blood. The receptors stem from a woman of 80 years or more with acute or convalescent COVID-19. Each CDR3 is given with its conserved first and last residue. The D gene is left open where the match is weak. Size values are once, few and many counts, or a class for expanded clones, and some rows have none.

v_gene,d_gene,abundance,j_gene,CDR3nt,CDR3aa
TRBV15,TRBD1,.,TRBJ2-7,TGTGCCACCAGCACAAGGACAGGGCTCAACGAGCAGTACTTC,CATSTRTGLNEQYF
TRBV30,TRBD2,.,TRBJ2-7,TGTGCCTGGACGAATAAGGCTAGCGGGAGGGTAGGCGAGCAGTACTTC,CAWTNKASGRVGEQYF
TRBV7-2,.,.,TRBJ2-3,TGTGCCAGCAGCTTAGCGATGCAGGGCACAGATACGCAGTATTTT,CASSLAMQGTDTQYF
TRBV12-5,TRBD1,once,TRBJ1-1,TGTGCTGAGGCAAAGGGGGCCGGGGAGAGCACTGAAGCTTTCTTT,CAEAKGAGESTEAFF
TRBV5-1,TRBD1,.,TRBJ2-2,TGCGCCAGCAGCCCGGACAGGACCTGGAGCACCGGGGAGCTGTTTTTT,CASSPDRTWSTGELFF
TRBV5-4,TRBD1,once,TRBJ1-2,TGTGCCAGCACCGGGACAGGGACCTATGGCTACACCTTC,CASTGTGTYGYTF
TRBV18,TRBD1,.,TRBJ1-5,TGTGCCAGCTCATCGAAGGGACAGGGTAGCAATCAGCCCCAGCATTTT,CASSSKGQGSNQPQHF
TRBV6-5,TRBD1,.,TRBJ1-1,TGTGCCAGCAGTAGGACAGGGACGAACACTGAAGCTTTCTTT,CASSRTGTNTEAFF
TRBV7-2,.,.,TRBJ2-5,TGTGCCAGCAGCCCCCTGGACTATATCCAAGAGACCCAGTACTTC,CASSPLDYIQETQYF
TRBV4-2,.,once,TRBJ2-4,TGTGCCAGCAGCCAACTGTTCGCACAGGGCAAAAACATTCAGTACTTC,CASSQLFAQGKNIQYF
TRBV10-3,.,.,TRBJ1-2,TGTGCCATCAGTGAGTCGGGATTTAGGGGGAACTATGGCTACACCTTC,CAISESGFRGNYGYTF
TRBV12-5,TRBD1,once,TRBJ1-1,TGTGCTAGTGGTTTGCCCCGGACAGGGGGCCCTAGAGGGACTGAAGCTTTCTTT,CASGLPRTGGPRGTEAFF
TRBV5-4,.,.,TRBJ2-2,TGTGCCAGCAGCTCCCCTACCGGGGAGCTGTTTTTT,CASSSPTGELFF
TRBV5-1,TRBD1,.,TRBJ1-3,TGCGCCAGCAGCCCAGGGGGTTGGTTTGGAAACACCATATATTTT,CASSPGGWFGNTIYF
TRBV21-1,.,.,TRBJ1-5,TGTGCCAGCAGCAAAGTTCGGACTGGTGGCAATCAGCCCCAGCATTTT,CASSKVRTGGNQPQHF
TRBV10-3,.,.,TRBJ1-2,TGTGCCATCAGTGATGGCGGTCTCGGCTATGGCTACACCTTC,CAISDGGLGYGYTF
TRBV7-2,TRBD2,.,TRBJ2-1,TGTGCCAGCAGCTTAGGACTAGCGTACAATGAGCAGTTCTTC,CASSLGLAYNEQFF
TRBV15,TRBD2,.,TRBJ2-1,TGTGCCACCAGCACTCTGGGACTAGCGGGAAATGAGCAGTTCTTC,CATSTLGLAGNEQFF
TRBV4-3,TRBD1,.,TRBJ2-2,TGCGCCAGCAGCCAAGATTGGCGACAGGGAACCGGGGAGCTGTTTTTT,CASSQDWRQGTGELFF
TRBV2,.,.,TRBJ2-5,TGTGCCAGCAGTTATATCAGGGGAGAGACCCAGTACTTC,CASSYIRGETQYF
TRBV7-9,.,.,TRBJ2-7,TGTGCCAGCAGCTTAGTGGAGGCCTACGAGCAGTACTTC,CASSLVEAYEQYF
TRBV20-1,.,.,TRBJ2-3,TGCAGCGCAGGGGACACAGATACGCAGTATTTT,CSAGDTDTQYF
TRBV18,.,.,TRBJ1-4,TGTGCCAGCTCACCGGGGAGAGTTAATGAAAAACTGTTTTTT,CASSPGRVNEKLFF
TRBV19,TRBD1,.,TRBJ1-2,TGTGCCAGTGCAAGAATGGAGGGACAGGGCTATGGCTACACCTTC,CASARMEGQGYGYTF
TRBV7-9,.,.,TRBJ1-5,TGTGCCAGCAATAGTGGTCGGCAGCCCCAGCATTTT,CASNSGRQPQHF
TRBV12-3/TRBV12-4,TRBD1,.,TRBJ1-6,TGTGCCAGCAGGGGACAGGCCGATTCACCCCTCCACTTT,CASRGQADSPLHF
TRBV19,TRBD1,.,TRBJ1-2,TGTGCCAGTACCGGGACAGTTAGTGGCTACACCTTC,CASTGTVSGYTF
TRBV6-2/TRBV6-3,TRBD2,.,TRBJ2-1,TGTGCCAGCAGTTCCCCCCGTAAAACTAGCGGTTCCTACAATGAGCAGTTCTTC,CASSSPRKTSGSYNEQFF
TRBV5-1,TRBD2,.,TRBJ2-7,TGCGCCAGCAGCATCAGCGGGAGTGCTTACGAGCAGTACTTC,CASSISGSAYEQYF
TRBV5-4,.,.,TRBJ2-7,TGTGCCAGCAGCTGGTGGGGTCGAGGGTCCTACGAGCAGTACTTC,CASSWWGRGSYEQYF
TRBV6-2/TRBV6-3,.,.,TRBJ2-5,TGTGCCAGCAGTACGTACGGACAGCACCAAGAGACCCAGTACTTC,CASSTYGQHQETQYF
TRBV9,TRBD1,.,TRBJ2-3,TGTGCCAGCAGCGGCGAACCGGGACAGGCTTTGCCTAGCACAGATACGCAGTATTTT,CASSGEPGQALPSTDTQYF
TRBV7-3,TRBD2,.,TRBJ2-3,TGTGCCAGCAGCTTATTGGGTCCCGCAGCGGGGGGGGGAGATACGCAGTATTTT,CASSLLGPAAGGGDTQYF
TRBV7-3,TRBD2,.,TRBJ2-1,TGTGCCAGCAGCTTCGGACTAGCCAATGAGCAGTTCTTC,CASSFGLANEQFF
TRBV4-2,TRBD1,.,TRBJ1-4,TGTGCCAGTGGGGCTGGGGGGACAGGGTTTGAAAAACTGTTTTTT,CASGAGGTGFEKLFF
TRBV6-2/TRBV6-3,TRBD2,.,TRBJ2-1,TGTGCCAGCAGTTACCGTAGGACTAGCGGGAGAGTCGATGAGCAGTTCTTC,CASSYRRTSGRVDEQFF
TRBV7-3,.,many,TRBJ2-3,TGTGCCAGCAGCGCGCCGGAAACGGGGGGCACAGATACGCAGTATTTT,CASSAPETGGTDTQYF
TRBV3-1/TRBV3-2,TRBD1,.,TRBJ1-2,TGTGCCAGCAGCCAACAGGGGGCCTATGGCTACACCTTC,CASSQQGAYGYTF
TRBV5-6,TRBD2,.,TRBJ2-5,TGTGCCAGCACCAGTGACCGCTTCGGACTAGCGGAAGAGACCCAGTACTTC,CASTSDRFGLAEETQYF
TRBV18,.,.,TRBJ2-7,TGTGCCAGCTCACCACCGAACCCTAAGTCCCACGAGCAGTACTTC,CASSPPNPKSHEQYF
TRBV9,.,.,TRBJ2-4,TGTGCCAGCGCCCGAGGGGGGGAAAACATTCAGTACTTC,CASARGGENIQYF
TRBV19,TRBD1,.,TRBJ2-1,TGTGCCAGTAGTGTACTGGGGACAGGGAAGTACAATGAGCAGTTCTTC,CASSVLGTGKYNEQFF
TRBV27,.,.,TRBJ1-1,TGTGCCAGCGGAGTTGTACACACTGAAGCTTTCTTT,CASGVVHTEAFF
TRBV4-1,.,.,TRBJ1-2,TGCGCCAGCTCCGACCGGGTGCAATCTGGCTACACCTTC,CASSDRVQSGYTF
TRBV10-3,.,.,TRBJ2-3,TGTGCCATCAGTGAGTCCCTACGAGATACGCAGTATTTT,CAISESLRDTQYF
TRBV3-1/TRBV3-2,.,.,TRBJ2-7,TGTGCCAGCAGCCAAGAATCGGGAAATCTCGAGCAGTACTTC,CASSQESGNLEQYF
TRBV5-1,.,.,TRBJ1-4,TGCGCCAGCAGGGTAGATAATGAAAAACTGTTTTTT,CASRVDNEKLFF
TRBV11-2,TRBD1,.,TRBJ1-2,TGTGCCAGCAGCCCCCGTACAGGGGTTGACGGCTACACCTTC,CASSPRTGVDGYTF
TRBV5-1,.,.,TRBJ1-5,TGCGCCAGCAGCTTGGAAGGGGTAAGCAATCAGCCCCAGCATTTT,CASSLEGVSNQPQHF
TRBV6-1,.,.,TRBJ1-6,TGTGCCAGCAGTGAGACCGGGACATTGTATTCACCCCTCCACTTT,CASSETGTLYSPLHF
TRBV12-3/TRBV12-4,.,.,TRBJ1-1,TGTGCCAGCAGACAGGAAATGTACACTGAAGCTTTCTTT,CASRQEMYTEAFF
TRBV5-1,TRBD1,.,TRBJ1-1,TGCGCCAGCAGTGTGGCAGGGGGCGATTCCTCTGAAGCTTTCTTT,CASSVAGGDSSEAFF
TRBV18,TRBD2,.,TRBJ2-5,TGTGCCAGCTCACCACGCCTAGCGGGTTGGGAGACCCAGTACTTC,CASSPRLAGWETQYF
TRBV29-1,.,.,TRBJ1-1,TGCAGCGCCACAATGCGGGGCGAAGCTTTCTTT,CSATMRGEAFF
TRBV28,.,.,TRBJ1-2,TGTGCCAGCAGACCAACTGGGAGGCAGGGCTATGGCTACACCTTC,CASRPTGRQGYGYTF
TRBV5-6,.,.,TRBJ1-1,TGTGCCAGTCTCAGGGAATTGAACACTGAAGCTTTCTTT,CASLRELNTEAFF
TRBV11-1,TRBD1,.,TRBJ2-7,TGTGCCAGCAGTTCGGTGGGGACAGGGGACTACTACGAGCAGTACTTC,CASSSVGTGDYYEQYF
TRBV9,TRBD1,.,TRBJ1-3,TGTGCCAGCAGCGTACTCGACAGGGGCTCTGGAAACACCATATATTTT,CASSVLDRGSGNTIYF
TRBV7-8,.,once,TRBJ1-1,TGTGCCAGCAGCCGGGACACCTTTGAAGCTTTCTTT,CASSRDTFEAFF
TRBV29-1,.,once,TRBJ1-1,TGCAGCGTTCAACGGGTGGGAGACACTGAAGCTTTCTTT,CSVQRVGDTEAFF